Listed below are T cell receptor beta chains from one sample, sequenced in a study of cytomegalovirus exposure and HLA in healthy donors. Sequenced by immunoSEQ multiplex PCR; TCRdb stores in-frame clones only, minus some. The repertoire holds 150,000 to 200,000 clones, with roughly 82% as singletons. Sequencing input: PBMCs. The source is a man younger than 30 in good health and CMV-seropositive. The CDR3 runs from the conserved cysteine through the conserved F or W. A D gene is named only where the DNA matches it firmly. A row's size may be missing; if present it is once, few, many or a size class.

abundance: once
v_gene: TRBV27
d_gene: TRBD1
j_gene: TRBJ1-2
len: 14
CDR3nt: TGTGCCAGCAGACGACAGGGGTCGGCCTATGGCTACACCTTC
CDR3aa: CASRRQGSAYGYTF

abundance: NA
v_gene: TRBV18
d_gene: TRBD1
j_gene: TRBJ2-5
len: 15
CDR3nt: TGTGCCAGCTCACGCGGGACAGGGAGGAAAGAGACCCAGTACTTC
CDR3aa: CASSRGTGRKETQYF

abundance: NA
v_gene: TRBV19
d_gene: TRBD1
j_gene: TRBJ2-7
len: 15
CDR3nt: TGTGCCAGTATCACCCGGGACAGGGACTCCTACGAGCAGTACTTC
CDR3aa: CASITRDRDSYEQYF

abundance: NA
v_gene: TRBV25-1
d_gene: NA
j_gene: TRBJ2-5
len: 15
CDR3nt: TGTGCCAGCAGTTTGGACACTCTGGAACAAGAGACCCAGTACTTC
CDR3aa: CASSLDTLEQETQYF

abundance: NA
v_gene: TRBV25-1
d_gene: NA
j_gene: TRBJ2-2
len: 14
CDR3nt: TGTGCCAGCAGTGGGCGGACGAACACCGGGGAGCTGTTTTTT
CDR3aa: CASSGRTNTGELFF

abundance: NA
v_gene: TRBV27
d_gene: NA
j_gene: TRBJ2-1
len: 17
CDR3nt: TGTGCCAGCAGTGGCTTAGGCGGGCCTTCAATCTACAATGAGCAGTTCTTC
CDR3aa: CASSGLGGPSIYNEQFF

abundance: NA
v_gene: TRBV29-1
d_gene: NA
j_gene: TRBJ2-1
len: 13
CDR3nt: TGCAGCGTTGGAGGGGGACCCTACAATGAGCAGTTCTTC
CDR3aa: CSVGGGPYNEQFF

abundance: NA
v_gene: TRBV7-8
d_gene: NA
j_gene: TRBJ2-7
len: 14
CDR3nt: TGTGCCAGCAGCTTATTAGCTAGCGCCTACGAGCAGTACTTC
CDR3aa: CASSLLASAYEQYF

abundance: few
v_gene: TRBV4-2
d_gene: NA
j_gene: TRBJ1-2
len: 15
CDR3nt: TGTGCCAGCAGCCAAGATGGGGTGGGGCACTATGGCTACACCTTC
CDR3aa: CASSQDGVGHYGYTF

abundance: NA
v_gene: TRBV7-2
d_gene: TRBD2
j_gene: TRBJ2-5
len: 15
CDR3nt: TGTGCCAGCAGCTCTCCAGCGGGAGTGTCAGAGACCCAGTACTTC
CDR3aa: CASSSPAGVSETQYF

abundance: NA
v_gene: TRBV5-1
d_gene: TRBD1
j_gene: TRBJ2-7
len: 15
CDR3nt: TGCGCCAGCAGACTCTCCGGGACAGCTCCCTACGAGCAGTACTTC
CDR3aa: CASRLSGTAPYEQYF

abundance: NA
v_gene: TRBV20-1
d_gene: NA
j_gene: TRBJ2-5
len: 11
CDR3nt: TGCAGCCGGACTCTCGGGGAGACCCAGTACTTC
CDR3aa: CSRTLGETQYF

abundance: NA
v_gene: TRBV29-1
d_gene: TRBD1
j_gene: TRBJ1-2
len: 12
CDR3nt: TGCAGCGTTGTCGACAGGGCCTATGGCTACACCTTC
CDR3aa: CSVVDRAYGYTF

abundance: NA
v_gene: TRBV29-1
d_gene: NA
j_gene: TRBJ2-2
len: 15
CDR3nt: TGCAGCGTGAGGGGGAAAGAAGGAGACACCGGGGAGCTGTTTTTT
CDR3aa: CSVRGKEGDTGELFF

abundance: NA
v_gene: TRBV27
d_gene: TRBD2
j_gene: TRBJ2-7
len: 16
CDR3nt: TGTGCCAGCACGCTGGGTCGGGGGGGAGGGGGATACGAGCAGTACTTC
CDR3aa: CASTLGRGGGGYEQYF

abundance: NA
v_gene: TRBV30
d_gene: NA
j_gene: TRBJ1-1
len: 14
CDR3nt: TGTGCCTGCCCCACGGACAGTTGGAACACTGAAGCTTTCTTT
CDR3aa: CACPTDSWNTEAFF

abundance: once
v_gene: TRBV15
d_gene: TRBD1
j_gene: TRBJ2-7
len: 15
CDR3nt: TGTGCCACCAGCACCGCCGACAGGGGAAGAGGTGAGCAGTACTTC
CDR3aa: CATSTADRGRGEQYF

abundance: NA
v_gene: TRBV15
d_gene: TRBD1
j_gene: TRBJ1-1
len: 15
CDR3nt: TGTGCCACCAGCAGGTGGGCAGGGGGGAACACTGAAGCTTTCTTT
CDR3aa: CATSRWAGGNTEAFF

abundance: NA
v_gene: TRBV6-5
d_gene: NA
j_gene: TRBJ2-1
len: 15
CDR3nt: TGTGCCAGCAGTGCTTTGTCTGGAGTAACCAATGAGCAGTTCTTC
CDR3aa: CASSALSGVTNEQFF

abundance: NA
v_gene: TRBV7-2
d_gene: TRBD2
j_gene: TRBJ2-3
len: 15
CDR3nt: TGTGCCAGCTCGGGAGCGGGAGGGCCGGCAGATACGCAGTATTTT
CDR3aa: CASSGAGGPADTQYF

abundance: once
v_gene: TRBV7-9
d_gene: TRBD1
j_gene: TRBJ1-4
len: 14
CDR3nt: TGTGCCAGCAGCACCCGGGACAGTCGGGAAAAACTGTTTTTT
CDR3aa: CASSTRDSREKLFF

abundance: NA
v_gene: TRBV7-2
d_gene: TRBD2
j_gene: TRBJ2-3
len: 16
CDR3nt: TGTGCCAGCAGCTCGGGGACTAGCGGGAGGGCAGGTACGCAGTATTTT
CDR3aa: CASSSGTSGRAGTQYF

abundance: NA
v_gene: TRBV5-1
d_gene: TRBD1
j_gene: TRBJ2-3
len: 16
CDR3nt: TGCGCCAGCAGCTTGGAGGGGGCCCCAGGGACAGATACGCAGTATTTT
CDR3aa: CASSLEGAPGTDTQYF

abundance: NA
v_gene: TRBV27
d_gene: TRBD1
j_gene: TRBJ1-1
len: 16
CDR3nt: TGTGCCAGCAGGGCACTACAGGGGCTGGGGGACACTGAAGCTTTCTTT
CDR3aa: CASRALQGLGDTEAFF

abundance: NA
v_gene: TRBV28
d_gene: NA
j_gene: TRBJ1-3
len: 13
CDR3nt: TGTGCCAGCAGAAGGGGGGGAACAAACACCATATATTTT
CDR3aa: CASRRGGTNTIYF

abundance: NA
v_gene: TRBV5-6
d_gene: NA
j_gene: TRBJ2-3
len: 14
CDR3nt: TGTGCCAGCAGCTCCCCGAGCAATTCAGATACGCAGTATTTT
CDR3aa: CASSSPSNSDTQYF

abundance: NA
v_gene: TRBV29-1
d_gene: NA
j_gene: TRBJ1-4
len: 13
CDR3nt: TGCAGCGCCACGATCGGGGGGAATGAAAAACTGTTTTTT
CDR3aa: CSATIGGNEKLFF

abundance: NA
v_gene: TRBV28
d_gene: NA
j_gene: TRBJ1-5
len: 15
CDR3nt: TGTGCCAGCAGTTTGCCCAGTCAGGGCAATCAGCCCCAGCATTTT
CDR3aa: CASSLPSQGNQPQHF

abundance: few
v_gene: TRBV7-3
d_gene: NA
j_gene: TRBJ2-1
len: 14
CDR3nt: TGTGCCAGCAGCCCGGGAGAGGGGCTCGGTGAGCAGTTCTTC
CDR3aa: CASSPGEGLGEQFF

abundance: NA
v_gene: TRBV10-3
d_gene: NA
j_gene: TRBJ1-5
len: 14
CDR3nt: TGTGCCATCAGTGAGTCGGGGGGGGGACAGCCCCAGCATTTT
CDR3aa: CAISESGGGQPQHF

abundance: NA
v_gene: TRBV7-3
d_gene: TRBD2
j_gene: TRBJ2-7
len: 17
CDR3nt: TGTGCCAGCAGCCCCGGACTAGCGGGAGGGGTAAGCTACGAGCAGTACTTC
CDR3aa: CASSPGLAGGVSYEQYF

abundance: NA
v_gene: TRBV6-1
d_gene: TRBD1
j_gene: TRBJ2-1
len: 14
CDR3nt: TGTGCCAGCAGTGGCCGGGACAGGGGGATTGAGCAGTTCTTC
CDR3aa: CASSGRDRGIEQFF

abundance: NA
v_gene: TRBV9
d_gene: TRBD1
j_gene: TRBJ2-2
len: 17
CDR3nt: TGTGCCAGCAGCATAAGCCCCTCTCAGGGGGTCACCGGGGAGCTGTTTTTT
CDR3aa: CASSISPSQGVTGELFF

abundance: NA
v_gene: TRBV21-1
d_gene: NA
j_gene: TRBJ1-5
len: 15
CDR3nt: TGTGCCAGCAGCAACCGGGACAGGGCCAATCAGCCCCAGCATTTT
CDR3aa: CASSNRDRANQPQHF

abundance: NA
v_gene: TRBV20-1
d_gene: NA
j_gene: TRBJ1-2
len: 11
CDR3nt: TGCAGTGCGTGGAGGGGCTCTGGCTACACCTTC
CDR3aa: CSAWRGSGYTF

abundance: NA
v_gene: TRBV19
d_gene: NA
j_gene: TRBJ1-5
len: 15
CDR3nt: TGTGCCAGTAGTATCCTTGAGGGTCTTAATCAGCCCCAGCATTTT
CDR3aa: CASSILEGLNQPQHF

abundance: NA
v_gene: TRBV9
d_gene: NA
j_gene: TRBJ2-7
len: 16
CDR3nt: TGTGCCAGCAGCGCCAGGGGGGAGACCCCGCTCTACGAGCAGTACTTC
CDR3aa: CASSARGETPLYEQYF

abundance: NA
v_gene: TRBV11-2
d_gene: TRBD1
j_gene: TRBJ1-2
len: 16
CDR3nt: TGTGCCAGCAGCCCATCGGGACAGGGCGAAAACTATGGCTACACCTTC
CDR3aa: CASSPSGQGENYGYTF

abundance: NA
v_gene: TRBV7-6
d_gene: NA
j_gene: TRBJ2-5
len: 14
CDR3nt: TGTGCCAGCAGCTCCGGGTACTACCAAGAGACCCAGTACTTC
CDR3aa: CASSSGYYQETQYF

abundance: NA
v_gene: TRBV30
d_gene: NA
j_gene: TRBJ2-3
len: 15
CDR3nt: TGTGCCTGGAGTGGTTCTGCGGGACTCACAGATACGCAGTATTTT
CDR3aa: CAWSGSAGLTDTQYF

abundance: few
v_gene: TRBV14
d_gene: TRBD1
j_gene: TRBJ1-4
len: 15
CDR3nt: TGTGCCAGCAGCCCCCTGGGACAGGGAGTCGAAAAACTGTTTTTT
CDR3aa: CASSPLGQGVEKLFF

abundance: NA
v_gene: TRBV27
d_gene: TRBD1
j_gene: TRBJ1-5
len: 17
CDR3nt: TGTGCCAGCAAATTCCCCACAGGGGAATATAGCAATCAGCCCCAGCATTTT
CDR3aa: CASKFPTGEYSNQPQHF

abundance: NA
v_gene: TRBV5-1
d_gene: TRBD2
j_gene: TRBJ2-3
len: 16
CDR3nt: TGCGCCAGCAGCTTGGAGGGGCGGGAGAGCCCAGATACGCAGTATTTT
CDR3aa: CASSLEGRESPDTQYF

abundance: NA
v_gene: TRBV9
d_gene: TRBD1
j_gene: TRBJ1-3
len: 17
CDR3nt: TGTGCCAGCAGCGTAGGTTCCCAGGGGGCCTCTGGAAACACCATATATTTT
CDR3aa: CASSVGSQGASGNTIYF

abundance: NA
v_gene: TRBV12-5
d_gene: TRBD2
j_gene: TRBJ2-2
len: 15
CDR3nt: TGTGCTAGTGGTCTACGCGGGGGGAGCACCGGGGAGCTGTTTTTT
CDR3aa: CASGLRGGSTGELFF

abundance: NA
v_gene: TRBV9
d_gene: TRBD2
j_gene: TRBJ2-3
len: 16
CDR3nt: TGTGCCAGCAGCGTCACTAGCGAATTAGTCACAGATACGCAGTATTTT
CDR3aa: CASSVTSELVTDTQYF

abundance: NA
v_gene: TRBV19
d_gene: TRBD2
j_gene: TRBJ2-7
len: 17
CDR3nt: TGTGCCAGTAGTTCGGACCAAGGGGCTAGCGGGATTTACGAGCAGTACTTC
CDR3aa: CASSSDQGASGIYEQYF

abundance: NA
v_gene: TRBV9
d_gene: NA
j_gene: TRBJ2-7
len: 13
CDR3nt: TGTGCCAGCAGCTCCACGAGCTCCTACGAGCAGTACTTC
CDR3aa: CASSSTSSYEQYF

abundance: NA
v_gene: TRBV23-1
d_gene: NA
j_gene: TRBJ1-5
len: 13
CDR3nt: TGCGCCAGCAGTCAATTGCAGGATCAGCCCCAGCATTTT
CDR3aa: CASSQLQDQPQHF

abundance: NA
v_gene: TRBV27
d_gene: TRBD1
j_gene: TRBJ1-2
len: 15
CDR3nt: TGTGCCAGCAGTGCGGCGAGGGGGCTGGGCTATGGCTACACCTTC
CDR3aa: CASSAARGLGYGYTF

abundance: NA
v_gene: TRBV30
d_gene: TRBD1
j_gene: TRBJ2-7
len: 16
CDR3nt: TGTGCCTGGAGTGTACTTGGGGGACAGGGGTCCTACGAGCAGTACTTC
CDR3aa: CAWSVLGGQGSYEQYF

abundance: NA
v_gene: TRBV28
d_gene: TRBD2
j_gene: TRBJ2-5
len: 12
CDR3nt: TGTGCCAGCAGGCGGGGGAAAGAGACCCAGTACTTC
CDR3aa: CASRRGKETQYF

abundance: NA
v_gene: TRBV11-2
d_gene: TRBD2
j_gene: TRBJ2-3
len: 17
CDR3nt: TGTGCCATCAAAGGTACTAGCGGGAGGCTGAGCACAGATACGCAGTATTTT
CDR3aa: CAIKGTSGRLSTDTQYF

abundance: NA
v_gene: TRBV7-9
d_gene: NA
j_gene: TRBJ1-2
len: 16
CDR3nt: TGTGCCAGCAGCTTAGCGTCCGACAGGCCTATCTATGGCTACACCTTC
CDR3aa: CASSLASDRPIYGYTF

abundance: NA
v_gene: TRBV5-5
d_gene: TRBD2
j_gene: TRBJ2-7
len: 19
CDR3nt: TGTGCCAGCAGCCTCCGCGGACTAGCGGGAGGTAGTGCCTATTACGAGCAGTACTTC
CDR3aa: CASSLRGLAGGSAYYEQYF

abundance: NA
v_gene: TRBV7-6
d_gene: NA
j_gene: TRBJ2-5
len: 12
CDR3nt: TGTGCCAGCAGCTTCGGAGGGGAGACCCAGTACTTC
CDR3aa: CASSFGGETQYF

abundance: NA
v_gene: TRBV5-5
d_gene: TRBD2
j_gene: TRBJ2-7
len: 14
CDR3nt: TGTGCCAGCAGCACGGGACTAGCGCTCTACGAGCAGTACTTC
CDR3aa: CASSTGLALYEQYF

abundance: NA
v_gene: TRBV5-1
d_gene: NA
j_gene: TRBJ2-7
len: 14
CDR3nt: TGCGCCAGCAGCTCGCCGGGTGCTTCCTACGAGCAGTACTTC
CDR3aa: CASSSPGASYEQYF